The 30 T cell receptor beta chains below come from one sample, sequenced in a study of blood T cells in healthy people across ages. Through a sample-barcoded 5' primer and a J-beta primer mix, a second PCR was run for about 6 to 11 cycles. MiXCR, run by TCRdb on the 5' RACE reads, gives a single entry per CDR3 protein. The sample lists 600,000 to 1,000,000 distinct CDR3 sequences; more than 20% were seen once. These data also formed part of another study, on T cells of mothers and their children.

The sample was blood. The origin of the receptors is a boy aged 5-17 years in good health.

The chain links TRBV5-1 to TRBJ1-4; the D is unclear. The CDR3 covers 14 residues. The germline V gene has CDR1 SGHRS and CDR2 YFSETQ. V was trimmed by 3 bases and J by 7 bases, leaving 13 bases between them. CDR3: CASSSGGGREKLFF. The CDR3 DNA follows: TGCGCCAGCAGCTCCGGTGGAGGTCGTGAAAAACTGTTTTTT. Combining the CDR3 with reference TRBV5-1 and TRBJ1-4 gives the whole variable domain KAGVTQTPRYLIKTRGQQVTLSCSPISGHRSVSWYQQTPGQGLQFLFEYFSETQRNKGNFPGRFSGRQFSNSRSEMNVSTLELGDSALYLCASSSGGGREKLFFGSGTQLSVL.

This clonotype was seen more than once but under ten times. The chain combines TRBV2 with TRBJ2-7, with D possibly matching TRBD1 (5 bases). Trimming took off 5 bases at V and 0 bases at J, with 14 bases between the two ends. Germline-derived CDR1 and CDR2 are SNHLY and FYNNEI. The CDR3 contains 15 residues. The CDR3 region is CASSTPATASYEQYF. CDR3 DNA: TGTGCCAGCAGTACTCCGGCGACAGCCTCCTACGAGCAGTACTTC.

CDR3 residues: CASSDTKDVYEQYF. Written as DNA, the CDR3 is TGCGCCAGCAGCGACACTAAGGACGTATACGAGCAGTACTTC. This sequence joins TRBV10-2 and TRBJ2-7; D remains ambiguous. The ends were cut back, 6 bases at V and 4 bases at J, with 16 bases in the middle. Germline V CDR1 and CDR2: WSHSY, SAAADI. CDR3 length equals 14 residues.

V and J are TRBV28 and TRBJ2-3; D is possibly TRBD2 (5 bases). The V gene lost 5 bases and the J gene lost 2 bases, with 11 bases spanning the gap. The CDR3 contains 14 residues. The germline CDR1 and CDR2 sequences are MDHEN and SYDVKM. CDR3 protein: CASSKSGFTDTQYF. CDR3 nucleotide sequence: TGTGCCAGCAGTAAGTCGGGATTCACAGATACGCAGTATTTT.

The DNA for the CDR3 is TGTGCCAGCAGCTTATCCCAGGGGGCCCCCACAGATACGCAGTATTTT. It yields the protein CASSLSQGAPTDTQYF. The rearrangement joins TRBV7-6 to TRBJ2-3; 8 nucleotides align to TRBD1. Germline CDR1 is SGHVS and CDR2 is FNYEAQ. The CDR3 is 16 residues long. V dropped 2 bases and J dropped 2; count of bases not matched to a gene: 6. The full variable domain, rest sourced from reference TRBV7-6 and TRBJ2-3, is GAGVSQSPRYKVTKRGQDVALRCDPISGHVSLYWYRQALGQGPEFLTYFNYEAQQDKSGLPNDRFSAERPEGSISTLTIQRTEQRDSAMYRCASSLSQGAPTDTQYFGPGTRLTVL.

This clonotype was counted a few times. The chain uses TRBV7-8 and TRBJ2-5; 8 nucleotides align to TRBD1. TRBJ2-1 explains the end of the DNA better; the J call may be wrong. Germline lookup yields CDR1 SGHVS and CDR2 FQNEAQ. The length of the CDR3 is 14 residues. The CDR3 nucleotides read TGTGCCAGCAGCCCCGGGACAGGTAATCGCGAGCAGTTCTTC. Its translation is CASSPGTGNREQFF.

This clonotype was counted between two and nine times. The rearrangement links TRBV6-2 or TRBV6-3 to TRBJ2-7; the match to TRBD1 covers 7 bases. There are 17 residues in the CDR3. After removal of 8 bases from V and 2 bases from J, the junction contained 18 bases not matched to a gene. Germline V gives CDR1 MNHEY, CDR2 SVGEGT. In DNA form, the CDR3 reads TGTGCCAGCTGTTTCCATCCATATAAGGACAGGACCTACGAGCAGTACTTC. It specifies CASCFHPYKDRTYEQYF.

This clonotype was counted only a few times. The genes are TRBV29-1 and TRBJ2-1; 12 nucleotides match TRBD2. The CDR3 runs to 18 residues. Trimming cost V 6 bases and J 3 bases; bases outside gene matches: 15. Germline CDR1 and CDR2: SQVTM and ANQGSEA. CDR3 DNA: TGCAGCGTCCGCCCGGGACTAGCGGGCAGCCAGTTCTACAATGAGCAGTTCTTC. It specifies CSVRPGLAGSQFYNEQFF.

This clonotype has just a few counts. The chain's CDR3 is CAISPQDRNYGYTF. CDR3 DNA: TGTGCCATCAGTCCTCAGGACAGGAACTATGGCTACACCTTC. This rearrangement joins TRBV10-3 to TRBJ1-2, with 7 bases matching TRBD1. The V segment lost 5 bases and the J segment 2 bases; nucleotides outside the gene matches: 5. The CDR3 sequence is 14 residues long. Looked up from germline, CDR1 is ENHRY and CDR2 is SYGVKD.

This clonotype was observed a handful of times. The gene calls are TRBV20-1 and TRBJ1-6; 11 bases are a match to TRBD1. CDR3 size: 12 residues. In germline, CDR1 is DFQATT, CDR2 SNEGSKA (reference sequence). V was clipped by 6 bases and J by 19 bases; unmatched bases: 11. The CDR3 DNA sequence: TGCAGTGCCAAAGGGGGGTGGGACAGGGGGCACTTT. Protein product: CSAKGGWDRGHF.

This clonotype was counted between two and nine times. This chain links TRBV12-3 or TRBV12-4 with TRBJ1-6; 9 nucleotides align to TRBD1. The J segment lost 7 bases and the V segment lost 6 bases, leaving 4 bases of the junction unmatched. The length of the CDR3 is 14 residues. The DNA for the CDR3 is TGTGCCAGCAGAATGACAGGGGGAAATTCACCCCTCCACTTT. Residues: CASRMTGGNSPLHF.

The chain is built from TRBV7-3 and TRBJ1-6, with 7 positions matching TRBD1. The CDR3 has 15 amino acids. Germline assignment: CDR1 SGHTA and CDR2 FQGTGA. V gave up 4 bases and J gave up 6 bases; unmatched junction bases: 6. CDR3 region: CASSSSTGFNSPLHF. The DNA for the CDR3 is TGTGCCAGCAGCTCCTCGACAGGGTTTAATTCACCCCTCCACTTT.

The CDR3 coding sequence is TGTGCCAGCAGCGAGACTAGCGGGAGTTCGGACGAGCAGTACTTC. The encoded protein is CASSETSGSSDEQYF. This sequence joins TRBV6-2 or TRBV6-3 and TRBJ2-7; 12 bases fit TRBD2. V lost 6 bases, J lost 5 bases, and 8 bases stayed unmatched. This CDR3 contains 15 residues. Germline-derived CDR1 and CDR2 are MNHEY and SVGEGT.

Written as DNA, the CDR3 is TGTGCCAGCAGCTTTGGCTGGTTCGTGTCCGATACGCAGTATTTT. The encoded protein is CASSFGWFVSDTQYF. This chain connects TRBV7-9 to TRBJ2-3; D not certain. CDR1 and CDR2 (germline): SEHNR, FQNEAQ (reference sequence). Trimming removed 3 bases at V and 6 bases at J, with 16 bases between. The CDR3 has 15 residues.

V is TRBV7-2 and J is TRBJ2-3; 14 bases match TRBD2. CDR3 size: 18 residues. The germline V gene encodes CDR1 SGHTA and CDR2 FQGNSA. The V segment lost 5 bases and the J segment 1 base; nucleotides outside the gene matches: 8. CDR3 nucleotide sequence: TGTGCCAGCAGCCTTCGACTAGCGGGGGGGCTAGGCACAGATACGCAGTATTTT. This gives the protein CASSLRLAGGLGTDTQYF.

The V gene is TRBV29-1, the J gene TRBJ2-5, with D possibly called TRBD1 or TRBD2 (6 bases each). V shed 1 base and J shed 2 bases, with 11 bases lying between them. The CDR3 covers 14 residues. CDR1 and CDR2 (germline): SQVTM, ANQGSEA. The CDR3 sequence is CSVEGGDMQETQYF. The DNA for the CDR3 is TGCAGCGTTGAAGGGGGGGACATGCAAGAGACCCAGTACTTC. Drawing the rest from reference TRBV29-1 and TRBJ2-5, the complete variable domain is SAVISQKPSRDICQRGTSLTIQCQVDSQVTMMFWYRQQPGQSLTLIATANQGSEATYESGFVIDKFPISRPNLTFSTLTVSNMSPEDSSIYLCSVEGGDMQETQYFGPGTRLLVL.

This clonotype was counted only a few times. The CDR3 nucleotides are TGCGCCAGCAGCCAAGGACAGGGGAAGAACACCGGGGAGCTGTTTTTT. Translated: CASSQGQGKNTGELFF. The V call is TRBV4-1, the J call TRBJ2-2; TRBD1 aligns across 8 bases. The CDR3 length is 16 residues. V was pared by 1 base and J by 1 base, with 2 bases of the junction left unmatched. Germline-derived CDR1 and CDR2 are MGHRA and YSYEKL.

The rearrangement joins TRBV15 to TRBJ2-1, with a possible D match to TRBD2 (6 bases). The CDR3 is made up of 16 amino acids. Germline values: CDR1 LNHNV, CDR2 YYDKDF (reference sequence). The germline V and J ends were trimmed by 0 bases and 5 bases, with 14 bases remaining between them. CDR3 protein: CATSRDSLGGNNEQFF. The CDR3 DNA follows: TGTGCCACCAGCAGAGACAGTCTGGGAGGTAACAATGAGCAGTTCTTC.

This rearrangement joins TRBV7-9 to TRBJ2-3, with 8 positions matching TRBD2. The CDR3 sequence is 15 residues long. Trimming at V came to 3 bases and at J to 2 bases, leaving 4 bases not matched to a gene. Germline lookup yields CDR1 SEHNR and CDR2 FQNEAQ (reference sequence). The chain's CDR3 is CASSFTGGNTDTQYF. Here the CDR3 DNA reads TGTGCCAGCAGCTTTACGGGAGGGAACACAGATACGCAGTATTTT.

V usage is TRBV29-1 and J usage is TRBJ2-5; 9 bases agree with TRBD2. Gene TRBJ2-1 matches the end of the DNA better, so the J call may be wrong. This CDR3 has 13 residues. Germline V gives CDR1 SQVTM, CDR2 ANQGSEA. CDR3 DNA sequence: TGCAGCGTTGTCAGCGGGAGGTGGAATGAGCAGTTCTTC. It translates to CSVVSGRWNEQFF.

The CDR3 loop reads CASSLGPDTNEKLFF. For the CDR3, the DNA is TGTGCCAGCAGTTTAGGGCCTGACACTAATGAAAAACTGTTTTTT. The chain links TRBV12-3 or TRBV12-4 to TRBJ1-4; D is unresolved. CDR3 length equals 15 residues. V lost 1 base to trimming and J lost 2 bases, with 8 bases between them.

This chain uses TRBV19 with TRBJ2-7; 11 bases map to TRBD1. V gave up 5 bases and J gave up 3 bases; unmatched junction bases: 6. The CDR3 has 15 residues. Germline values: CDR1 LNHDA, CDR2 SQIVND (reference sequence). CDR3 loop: CASSFGTGGVYEQYF. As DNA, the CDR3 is TGTGCCAGTAGTTTCGGGACAGGGGGAGTCTACGAGCAGTACTTC. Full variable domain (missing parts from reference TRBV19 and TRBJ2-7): DGGITQSPKYLFRKEGQNVTLSCEQNLNHDAMYWYRQDPGQGLRLIYYSQIVNDFQKGDIAEGYSVSREKKESFPLTVTSAQKNPTAFYLCASSFGTGGVYEQYFGPGTRLTVT.

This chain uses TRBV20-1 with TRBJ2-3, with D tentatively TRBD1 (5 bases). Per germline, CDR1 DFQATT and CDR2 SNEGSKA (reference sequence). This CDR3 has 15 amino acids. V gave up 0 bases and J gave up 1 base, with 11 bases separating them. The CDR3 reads CSARDRLGGTDTQYF. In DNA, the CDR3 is TGCAGTGCTAGAGATCGGCTAGGGGGCACAGATACGCAGTATTTT.

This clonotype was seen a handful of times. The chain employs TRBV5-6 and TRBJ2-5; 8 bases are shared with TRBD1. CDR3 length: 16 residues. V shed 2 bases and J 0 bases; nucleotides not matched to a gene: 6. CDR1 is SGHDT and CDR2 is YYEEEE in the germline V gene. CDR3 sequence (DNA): TGTGCCAGCAGCTTTGGGACAGGATTGTACCAAGAGACCCAGTACTTC. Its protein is CASSFGTGLYQETQYF.

CDR3 nucleotide sequence: TGTGCCAGCAGCCTCCTAGCGGGAGCATCAGATACGCAGTATTTT. Its protein is CASSLLAGASDTQYF. The V gene is TRBV7-2, the J gene TRBJ2-3; TRBD2 agrees at 10 bases. This CDR3 has 15 residues. V shed 5 bases, J shed 4 bases, and the junction held 6 bases outside the gene matches. The germline V gene has CDR1 SGHTA and CDR2 FQGNSA.

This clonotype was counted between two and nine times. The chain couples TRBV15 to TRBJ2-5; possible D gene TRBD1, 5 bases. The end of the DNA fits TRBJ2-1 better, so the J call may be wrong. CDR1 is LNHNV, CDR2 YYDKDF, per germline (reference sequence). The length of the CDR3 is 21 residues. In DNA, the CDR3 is TGTGCCACCAGCAGAGATTTTTTGGTGGGGCTCGGCGGCAGATGGGGCGATGAGCAGTTCTTC. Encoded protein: CATSRDFLVGLGGRWGDEQFF.

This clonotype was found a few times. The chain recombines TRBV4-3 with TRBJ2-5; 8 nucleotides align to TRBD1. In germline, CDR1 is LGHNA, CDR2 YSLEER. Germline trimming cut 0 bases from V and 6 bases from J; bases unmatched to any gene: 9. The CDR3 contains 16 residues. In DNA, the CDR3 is TGCGCCAGCAGCCAAGATAGGGCAGGGGGCGCGCAGACCCAGTACTTC. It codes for CASSQDRAGGAQTQYF.

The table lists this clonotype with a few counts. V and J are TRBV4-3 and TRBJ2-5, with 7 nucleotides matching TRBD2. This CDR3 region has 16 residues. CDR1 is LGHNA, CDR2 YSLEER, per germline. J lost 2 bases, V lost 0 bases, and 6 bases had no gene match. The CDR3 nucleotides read TGCGCCAGCAGCCAAGATGTCCTAGCGGATCAAGAGACCCAGTACTTC. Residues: CASSQDVLADQETQYF.

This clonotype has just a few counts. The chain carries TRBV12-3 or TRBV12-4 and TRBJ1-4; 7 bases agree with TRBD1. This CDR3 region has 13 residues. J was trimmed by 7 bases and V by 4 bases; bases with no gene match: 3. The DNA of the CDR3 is TGTGCCAGCAGTTGGGACAGTGGTGAAAAACTGTTTTTT. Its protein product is CASSWDSGEKLFF.

The CDR3 DNA reads TGTGCCAGCAGCCAAATGACTAGCGCGTGGGAGACCCAGTACTTC. It is translated as CASSQMTSAWETQYF. The chain carries TRBV3-1 and TRBJ2-5, with 8 bases matching TRBD2. Germline loops: CDR1 LGHDT, CDR2 YNNKEL (reference sequence). The CDR3 covers 15 residues. Trimming at V came to 2 bases and at J to 5 bases, leaving 7 bases not matched to a gene.